This paragraph reports one T cell receptor beta chain. The sample originates from a study of blood T cell repertoires in COVID-19. Residents of about two dozen US areas, aged about 18 to 95 years, made up the participants. The method was immunoSEQ multiplex PCR; TCRdb's version includes in-frame clones alone and lacks a portion of them. The data show approximately 270,000 clones, 91% seen once. The TCR originated in a human donor in a cohort exposed to, infected with or recovered from COVID-19 (not recorded which). The donor label of this sample is uncertain. Source material: PBMCs or T cells enriched from blood (not recorded which).

The CDR3 nucleotides are TGTGCCAGCAGCCCCCTGTCGGGGACAGATACGCAGTATTTT. Translating it yields CASSPLSGTDTQYF. The genes are TRBV7-9 and TRBJ2-3, with a weak D call TRBD2 (5 bases). Germline V CDR1 and CDR2: SEHNR, FQNEAQ (reference sequence). This CDR3 has 14 amino acids. Trimming took 5 bases from V and 3 from J, leaving 12 bases between them.